Following are 31 T cell receptor beta chains from one sample sequenced in a study. Tregs were sorted as CD4+CD25+CD127-/low cells. TCRdb re-called the 5' RACE reads with MiXCR, one entry per CDR3 protein. The sample comprises roughly 9,900 distinct CDR3 sequences, approximately 17% of which are singletons, and 3% to 4.5% rests with the top ten. Sequencing used Tregs sorted from a lymph node. These receptors were collected from a female donor with breast cancer.

This clonotype was counted at least ten times. Because the CDR3's place on the DNA is in doubt, the DNA is left out and the CDR3 is given as listed by TCRdb. This chain links TRBV28 with TRBJ2-7; TRBD1 reflects the table's D call only, with no check against the DNA. The germline V gene encodes CDR1 MDHEN and CDR2 SYDVKM. The CDR3 is 15 amino acids in total, end residues counted. CDR3 in amino acids: CASSPRTGGLFWQYF.

This clonotype was counted many times. The V and J genes are TRBV10-3 and TRBJ2-5; TRBD2 agrees at 10 bases. The germline V gene has CDR1 ENHRY and CDR2 SYGVKD. V lost 5 bases and J lost 3; bases outside the gene matches: 3. The CDR3 length is 14 residues. The CDR3 here is CAISHTSGKETQYF. The CDR3 coding sequence is TGTGCCATCAGTCACACTAGCGGGAAAGAGACCCAGTACTTC.

By share, this clonotype counts as medium-sized. The J gene is TRBJ2-3, the V gene TRBV9; a weak D match, TRBD2 (5 bases). V was pared by 4 bases and J by 2 bases, with 20 bases between. CDR1 and CDR2 (germline): SGDLS, YYNGEE. There are 17 residues in the CDR3. The CDR3 DNA reads TGTGCCAGCAGCCCCCACCCGGGTGGGGAGTACACAGATACGCAGTATTTT. It yields the protein CASSPHPGGEYTDTQYF.

This clonotype was detected only a few times. The chain has TRBV20-1 and TRBJ1-5; D unclear. From germline, CDR1 is DFQATT and CDR2 SNEGSKA (reference sequence). V shed 0 bases and J shed 7 bases, with 25 bases lying between them. The CDR3 runs 18 residues. CDR3 amino acids: CSARDLRVEWVQIQPQHF. Here the CDR3 DNA reads TGCAGTGCTAGAGATCTTAGGGTAGAATGGGTCCAGATCCAGCCCCAGCATTTT.

This clonotype was recorded many times. The chain links TRBV20-1 to TRBJ2-5; D is perhaps TRBD1 (6 bases). In germline, CDR1 is DFQATT, CDR2 SNEGSKA (reference sequence). Trimming left V 6 bases short and J 4 bases short, with 15 bases between. CDR3 size: 13 residues. The CDR3 reads CSAEPSGAETQYF. The CDR3 DNA reads as TGCAGTGCCGAGCCCTCAGGGGCAGAGACCCAGTACTTC.

The sample holds many counts of this clonotype. This chain joins TRBV12-3 or TRBV12-4 and TRBJ2-1; D perhaps matches TRBD2 (7 bases). This CDR3 region has 16 residues. Trimming stripped 1 base from V and 3 bases from J, with 13 bases between. Here the CDR3 DNA reads TGTGCCAGCAGTTTAGGGGCGGGGGCCGACTACAATGAGCAGTTCTTC. Its translation is CASSLGAGADYNEQFF.

A few counts support this clonotype. V and J are TRBV6-2 or TRBV6-3 and TRBJ2-1; 9 nucleotides agree with TRBD1. Germline V lookup: CDR1 MNHEY, CDR2 SVGEGT. V gave up 5 bases and J gave up 2 bases; unmatched junction bases: 4. This CDR3 is 15 amino acids long. The CDR3 nucleotides read TGTGCCAGCAGTGACAGGGGGGGGGCCTACAATGAGCAGTTCTTC. It is translated as CASSDRGGAYNEQFF.

In its sample, this clonotype was seen many times. The V call is TRBV7-9, the J call TRBJ2-3; TRBD2 agrees at 7 bases. J was trimmed by 0 bases and V by 1 base; bases with no gene match: 7. This CDR3 has 17 residues. Per germline, CDR1 SEHNR and CDR2 FQNEAQ (reference sequence). The CDR3 DNA sequence: TGTGCCAGCAGCTTAGGGCGGGGGACTATAAGCACAGATACGCAGTATTTT. Amino acid sequence: CASSLGRGTISTDTQYF.

The table lists this clonotype with a few counts. A single base separates this from a much larger clone, so it may be a read error. Lacking the conserved final phenylalanine or tryptophan, this CDR3 likely reflects a read error. The genes are TRBV3-1 and TRBJ2-2; D possibly corresponds to TRBD1 (5 bases). The germline gives CDR1 LGHDT, CDR2 YNNKEL (reference sequence). This CDR3 comprises 13 residues. The ends were cut back, 2 bases at V and 4 bases at J, with 5 bases in the middle. CDR3 residues: CASSQQGTGELFC. CDR3 coding DNA: TGTGCCAGCAGCCAACAGGGCACCGGGGAGCTGTTTTGT.

This clonotype is medium-sized in the sample. The genes are TRBV6-4 and TRBJ2-1; D possibly corresponds to TRBD2 (5 bases). The length of the CDR3 is 13 residues. Germline V lookup: CDR1 MRHNA, CDR2 SNTAGT. Trimming pared 6 bases from V and 0 bases from J, leaving 6 bases between. The CDR3 DNA reads TGTGCCAGCAGCCGGGACTCCTACAATGAGCAGTTCTTC. It translates to CASSRDSYNEQFF.

This clonotype was seen repeatedly, ten times or more. The chain has TRBV7-2 and TRBJ2-2, with a weak D call TRBD1 (6 bases). Germline-derived CDR1 and CDR2 are SGHTA and FQGNSA. The CDR3 contains 14 residues. The ends were cut back, 1 base at V and 6 bases at J, with 9 bases in the middle. CDR3 amino acids: CASSLGGRSGELFF. CDR3 in DNA: TGTGCCAGCAGCTTAGGGGGGCGGTCCGGGGAGCTGTTTTTT. Full variable domain (outside the CDR3, taken from reference TRBV7-2 and TRBJ2-2): GAGVSQSPSNKVTEKGKDVELRCDPISGHTALYWYRQSLGQGLEFLIYFQGNSAPDKSGLPSDRFSAERTGGSVSTLTIQRTQQEDSAVYLCASSLGGRSGELFFGEGSRLTVL.

This clonotype showed up just once. It may be a read error: a sequence one base away is much more abundant. The CDR3 does not close with the conserved phenylalanine or tryptophan, likely indicating a read error. This chain uses TRBV12-3 or TRBV12-4 with TRBJ2-7; D call uncertain. The ends were cut back, 6 bases at V and 3 bases at J, with 12 bases in the middle. This CDR3 contains 13 residues. CDR3 sequence: CASSPEAGYEQYI. The CDR3 nucleotides are TGTGCCAGCAGCCCCGAGGCCGGCTACGAGCAGTACATC.

About this clonotype: A junction end diverges from the germline sequence, so it may reflect a read error. The CDR3 sequence is CAWSVGDPGVNVLTF. The CDR3 nucleotides read TGTGCCTGGAGTGTTGGCGACCCTGGGGTCAACGTCCTGACTTTC. The chain employs TRBV30 and TRBJ2-6; D gene uncertain. CDR3 length equals 15 residues. Germline loops: CDR1 GTSNPN, CDR2 SVGIG (reference sequence).

By sample fraction, this clonotype is medium-sized. The rearrangement links TRBV7-2 to TRBJ1-2, with D possibly TRBD1 on 5 matching bases. This CDR3 region has 16 residues. Germline V gene data show CDR1 as SGHTA and CDR2 as FQGNSA. The germline V and J ends were trimmed by 1 base and 0 bases, with 12 bases remaining between them. DNA of the CDR3: TGTGCCAGCAGCTTAGGGGGGTCAGGAGCTAACTATGGCTACACCTTC. Protein product: CASSLGGSGANYGYTF.

Of note for this clonotype: A much larger clone lies a single base off, so this may be a read error. V gene TRBV5-1 combines with J gene TRBJ1-1; D is ambiguous. V was clipped by 3 bases and J by 1 base, with 7 bases between them. Germline V gives CDR1 SGHRS, CDR2 YFSETQ. The CDR3 sequence is 13 residues long. The CDR3 coding sequence is TGCGCCAGCAGCTGGGGAGGGAACACTGAAGCTTTCTTT. This sequence encodes CASSWGGNTEAFF. Full variable domain (rest looked up from reference TRBV5-1 and TRBJ1-1): KAGVTQTPRYLIKTRGQQVTLSCSPISGHRSVSWYQQTPGQGLQFLFEYFSETQRNKGNFPGRFSGRQFSNSRSEMNVSTLELGDSALYLCASSWGGNTEAFFGQGTRLTVV.

This clonotype has a count of ten or more. The CDR3 DNA reads TGTGCCAGCTCACCTGGGACAGGCGTATCCGATACGCAGTATTTT. Amino acid sequence: CASSPGTGVSDTQYF. The chain combines TRBV18 with TRBJ2-3; 8 positions match TRBD1. V trimming: 3 bases; J trimming: 6 bases; junction bases outside the gene matches: 8. Per germline, CDR1 KGHSH and CDR2 LQKENI. This CDR3 contains 15 residues.

Note on this clonotype: A clone one base away is much larger, so this may be a read error. This chain joins TRBV7-2 and TRBJ2-7; D might be TRBD2 (6 bases). The CDR3 is 15 amino acids. V lost 1 base to trimming and J lost 7 bases, with 17 bases between them. Germline V gene data show CDR1 as SGHTA and CDR2 as FQGNSA. CDR3 loop: CASSLGRAGLQEQYF. As DNA, the CDR3 is TGTGCCAGCAGCTTAGGGCGAGCTGGACTACAAGAGCAGTACTTC.

The table lists this clonotype with many counts. The chain couples TRBV10-1 to TRBJ2-1, with 9 bases fitting TRBD2. CDR1 and CDR2 from the germline V gene are WNHNN and SYGVQD (reference sequence). Germline trimming cut 4 bases from V and 8 bases from J; bases unmatched to any gene: 9. The CDR3 covers 15 residues. The CDR3 protein is CASSAGGRATDEQFF. In DNA form, the CDR3 reads TGCGCCAGCAGTGCCGGCGGGAGGGCCACGGATGAGCAGTTCTTC.

The genes are TRBV7-3 and TRBJ2-4; D is uncertain. The CDR3 loop spans 15 amino acids. V shed 2 bases and J shed 4 bases, with 12 bases lying between them. The germline gives CDR1 SGHTA, CDR2 FQGTGA. Here the CDR3 DNA reads TGTGCCAGCAGCTTACCGGTAATAAGGAAAAACATTCAGTACTTC. It encodes CASSLPVIRKNIQYF.

This clonotype is judged medium-sized. The V call is TRBV2, the J call TRBJ1-1, with D unresolved. Trimming shortened V by 7 bases and J by 5 bases, and 11 bases separated the two germline ends. The CDR3 covers 12 residues. Germline CDR1 is SNHLY and CDR2 is FYNNEI. CDR3 coding DNA: TGTGCCAGCATCGCGGGGAGGACTGAAGCTTTCTTT. Translation gives CASIAGRTEAFF.

This clonotype has a count of ten or more. The genes are TRBV6-6 and TRBJ2-2; D unresolved. Germline V gene sequence: CDR1 MNHNY, CDR2 SVGAGI (reference sequence). V lost 2 bases and J lost 1, with 8 bases in between. This CDR3 is 15 amino acids long. As DNA, the CDR3 is TGTGCCAGCAGTTACACTGACGGGAACACCGGGGAGCTGTTTTTT. It specifies CASSYTDGNTGELFF.

Details on this clonotype: This sequence may be a read error, since a much larger clone differs from it by one base. The chain links TRBV18 to TRBJ2-1, with 8 bases identical to TRBD1. CDR3 length: 14 residues. Germline values: CDR1 KGHSH, CDR2 LQKENI. As DNA, the CDR3 is TGTGCCAGCGCACCAGGGGGACAGGCCCCGGAGCAGTTCTTC. Translated: CASAPGGQAPEQFF.

This clonotype was seen at least ten times. V and J are TRBV20-1 and TRBJ1-5, with D hard to call. Germline values: CDR1 DFQATT, CDR2 SNEGSKA (reference sequence). The V end lost 1 base, the J end lost 1 base, and 11 bases lay between the germline ends. The CDR3 has 15 amino acids. The CDR3 loop is CSARAWSSSNQPQHF. In DNA, the CDR3 is TGCAGTGCTAGAGCGTGGTCCTCAAGCAATCAGCCCCAGCATTTT.

By its share, this clonotype is medium-sized. V is TRBV29-1 and J is TRBJ1-2; a weak D match, TRBD1 (6 bases). Germline V gives CDR1 SQVTM, CDR2 ANQGSEA. The CDR3 spans 12 residues. Trimming took off 4 bases at V and 5 bases at J, with 11 bases between the two ends. In DNA, the CDR3 is TGCAGCGTTGGGTCAGGGGCGTATGGCTACACCTTC. Protein: CSVGSGAYGYTF.

By proportion, this clonotype is medium-sized. The chain couples TRBV5-1 to TRBJ2-7; perhaps TRBD1 as D (6 bases). CDR3 size: 14 residues. Per germline, CDR1 SGHRS and CDR2 YFSETQ. Trimming removed 0 bases at V and 4 bases at J, with 11 bases between. The CDR3 protein is CASSLGTEGYEQYF. The CDR3 DNA reads TGCGCCAGCAGCTTGGGGACAGAGGGTTACGAGCAGTACTTC.

This clonotype is medium-sized by share. The V and J genes are TRBV7-2 and TRBJ2-7; D is tentatively TRBD1 or TRBD2 (5 bases each). The length of the CDR3 is 14 residues. V dropped 4 bases and J dropped 2 bases, with 12 bases sitting between them. Germline V gene data show CDR1 as SGHTA and CDR2 as FQGNSA. The CDR3 coding sequence is TGTGCCAGCAGCTCCCCTGTGGGACCCTACGAGCAGTACTTC. Its translation is CASSSPVGPYEQYF. Full variable domain (outside the CDR3, taken from reference TRBV7-2 and TRBJ2-7): GAGVSQSPSNKVTEKGKDVELRCDPISGHTALYWYRQSLGQGLEFLIYFQGNSAPDKSGLPSDRFSAERTGGSVSTLTIQRTQQEDSAVYLCASSSPVGPYEQYFGPGTRLTVT.

This clonotype has ten or more counts. V usage is TRBV20-1 and J usage is TRBJ2-7; 9 bases align to TRBD2. The CDR3 totals 15 residues. The ends lost 6 bases at V and 0 bases at J; junction bases unmatched: 9. CDR1 and CDR2 from the germline V gene are DFQATT and SNEGSKA (reference sequence). This CDR3 reads CSATPLAGISYEQYF. CDR3 DNA sequence: TGCAGTGCCACACCTCTAGCGGGGATCTCCTACGAGCAGTACTTC.

This clonotype is medium-sized in the sample. The rearrangement links TRBV5-1 to TRBJ2-7; 7 positions agree with TRBD1. The ends lost 4 bases at V and 3 bases at J; junction bases unmatched: 7. The CDR3 has 14 amino acids. Germline loops: CDR1 SGHRS, CDR2 YFSETQ. The CDR3 bases are TGCGCCAGCAGCAATCTGACAGGGAGCTACGAGCAGTACTTC. Its protein is CASSNLTGSYEQYF.

Sample share makes this clonotype medium-sized. The chain joins TRBV7-8 to TRBJ1-6, with D tentatively TRBD1 (5 bases). The V gene's germline CDR1 is SGHVS and CDR2 FQNEAQ. Trimming removed 1 base from V and 14 bases from J, with 18 bases in between. The CDR3 is 15 residues long. The CDR3 reads CASSLVPGPGVTLHF. The CDR3 DNA reads TGTGCCAGCAGCTTAGTGCCAGGGCCGGGGGTGACCCTCCACTTT.

By proportion, this clonotype is medium-sized (0.01 to 0.1%). The V call is TRBV6-2 or TRBV6-3, the J call TRBJ2-6; D unclear. CDR3 length: 14 residues. Germline CDR1 is MNHEY and CDR2 is SVGEGT. V was cut by 5 bases and J by 4 bases, with 9 bases left in between. CDR3 coding DNA: TGTGCCAGCAGTAGAGTAGTCGGGGCCAACGTCCTGACTTTC. As protein: CASSRVVGANVLTF.

By share, this clonotype ranks as medium-sized. The chain employs TRBV7-2 and TRBJ1-2, with unresolved D. CDR1 SGHTA and CDR2 FQGNSA come from the germline V gene. Trimming pared 3 bases from V and 7 bases from J, leaving 12 bases between. The CDR3 length is 13 residues. The CDR3: CASSFAGSSGYTF. Here the CDR3 DNA reads TGTGCCAGCAGCTTCGCGGGTTCCAGTGGCTACACCTTC. Using reference TRBV7-2 and TRBJ1-2 for the parts outside the CDR3, the full variable domain is GAGVSQSPSNKVTEKGKDVELRCDPISGHTALYWYRQSLGQGLEFLIYFQGNSAPDKSGLPSDRFSAERTGGSVSTLTIQRTQQEDSAVYLCASSFAGSSGYTFGSGTRLTVV.